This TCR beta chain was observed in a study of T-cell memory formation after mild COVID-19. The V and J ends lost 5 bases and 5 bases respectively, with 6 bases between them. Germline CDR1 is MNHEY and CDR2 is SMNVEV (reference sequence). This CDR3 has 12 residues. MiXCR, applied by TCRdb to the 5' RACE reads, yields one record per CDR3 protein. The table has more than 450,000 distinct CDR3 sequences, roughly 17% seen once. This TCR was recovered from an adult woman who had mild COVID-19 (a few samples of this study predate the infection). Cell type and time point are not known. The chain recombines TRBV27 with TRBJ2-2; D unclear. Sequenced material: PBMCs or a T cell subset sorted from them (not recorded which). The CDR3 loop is CASSPMTGELFF. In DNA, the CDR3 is TGTGCCAGCAGTCCAATGACCGGGGAGCTGTTTTTT.